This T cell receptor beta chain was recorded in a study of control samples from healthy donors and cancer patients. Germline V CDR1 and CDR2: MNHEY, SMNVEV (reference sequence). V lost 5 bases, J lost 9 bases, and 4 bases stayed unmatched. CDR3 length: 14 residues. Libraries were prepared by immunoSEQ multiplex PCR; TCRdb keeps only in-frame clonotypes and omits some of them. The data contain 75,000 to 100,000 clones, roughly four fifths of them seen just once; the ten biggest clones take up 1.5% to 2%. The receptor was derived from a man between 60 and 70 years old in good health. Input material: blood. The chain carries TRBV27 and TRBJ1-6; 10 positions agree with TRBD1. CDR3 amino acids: CASSPGTGVSPLHF. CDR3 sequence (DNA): TGTGCCAGCAGTCCCGGGACAGGGGTTTCACCCCTCCACTTT.